In this sample, the clone carrying this TCR beta chain turned up many times. The antigen is undetermined. The entry originates in a study of metastatic and nonmetastatic thyroid tumors. Study-wide context: Across blood and tumor or nodule tissue, repertoires from malignant and benign thyroid patients were compared with one another. General study results and limits: Versus benign nodules, malignant thyroid tumors reportedly had significantly higher TCR beta diversity, in blood and tumor.

In the study's own analysis: A classifier for distant metastasis in papillary thyroid cancer was constructed using CDR3 differences observed across clinicopathological groups. TCRdb re-analyzed the PCR reads through MiXCR. TCRdb assigned the V and J calls; the authors' analysis was not used. The repertoire holds 20,000 to 25,000 clones, with around 16% as singletons. Patients had received no treatment of any kind before thyroid surgery. V was pared by 4 bases and J by 3 bases, with 7 bases between. Germline V lookup: CDR1 LNHDA, CDR2 SQIVND (reference sequence). The CDR3 totals 13 residues. The sequence came from a female donor with papillary thyroid cancer or a benign thyroid nodule (not recorded which). Some clones in this sample may be carry-over from other donors' samples. The sequenced material came from blood. V is TRBV19 and J is TRBJ1-5; tentatively, D is TRBD1 (5 bases). The CDR3 DNA reads as TGTGCCAGTAGTAAGGGGCACAATCAGCCCCAGCATTTT. Its translation is CASSKGHNQPQHF.